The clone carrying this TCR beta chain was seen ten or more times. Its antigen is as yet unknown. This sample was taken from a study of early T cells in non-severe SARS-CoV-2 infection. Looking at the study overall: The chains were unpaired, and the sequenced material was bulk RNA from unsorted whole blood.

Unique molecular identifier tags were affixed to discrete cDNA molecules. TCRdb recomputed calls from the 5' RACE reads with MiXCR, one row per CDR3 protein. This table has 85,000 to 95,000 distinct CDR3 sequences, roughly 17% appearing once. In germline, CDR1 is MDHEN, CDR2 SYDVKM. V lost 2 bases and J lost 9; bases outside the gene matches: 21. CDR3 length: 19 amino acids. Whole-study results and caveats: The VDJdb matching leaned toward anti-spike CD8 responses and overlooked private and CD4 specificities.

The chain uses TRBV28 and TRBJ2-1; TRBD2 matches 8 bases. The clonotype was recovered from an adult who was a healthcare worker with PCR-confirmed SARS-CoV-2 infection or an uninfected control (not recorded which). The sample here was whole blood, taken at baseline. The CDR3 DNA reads TGTGCCAGCAGTTTACTAGGGCTATTTACGGGAGGGTATCCCCCTGAGCAGTTCTTC. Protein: CASSLLGLFTGGYPPEQFF. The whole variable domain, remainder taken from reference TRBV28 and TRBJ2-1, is DVKVTQSSRYLVKRTGEKVFLECVQDMDHENMFWYRQDPGLGLRLIYFSYDVKMKEKGDIPEGYSVSREKKERFSLILESASTNQTSMYLCASSLLGLFTGGYPPEQFFGPGTRLTVL.